Presented here are 5 T cell receptor beta chains from one specimen sequenced in a study of blood T cells in healthy people across ages. A second about 7 to 11 cycle PCR used barcoded and J-beta primers. MiXCR, applied by TCRdb to the 5' RACE reads, yields one record per CDR3 protein. The data contain 650,000 to 800,000 distinct CDR3 sequences, under 45% of them singletons. Sequencing was performed on blood. The receptors come from a man in his 60s in good health.

This rearrangement joins TRBV28 to TRBJ2-1, with D perhaps TRBD1 or TRBD2 (5 bases each). CDR3 length: 14 residues. Per the germline V gene, CDR1 is MDHEN and CDR2 is SYDVKM. Trimming cost V 3 bases and J 6 bases, with 12 bases left between them. This CDR3 reads CASSFLGTCNEQFF. In nucleotides, the CDR3 is TGTGCCAGCAGTTTCTTGGGGACCTGCAATGAGCAGTTCTTC.

This chain uses TRBV7-2 with TRBJ2-7; D uncertain. This CDR3 has 15 amino acids. Germline V gene lookup returns CDR1 SGHTA and CDR2 FQGNSA. V lost 1 base to trimming and J lost 3 bases, with 13 bases between them. The CDR3 nucleotides read TGTGCCAGCAGCTTAGGAGTGGGGATCAACTACGAGCAGTACTTC. Protein: CASSLGVGINYEQYF.

This rearrangement joins TRBV14 to TRBJ2-1, with 9 bases matching TRBD2. The CDR3 totals 15 residues. The V gene's germline CDR1 is SGHDN and CDR2 FVKESK. The V segment lost 7 bases and the J segment 2 bases; nucleotides outside the gene matches: 6. The CDR3: CASTLAGATYNEQFF. The CDR3, as DNA: TGTGCCAGCACCTTAGCGGGGGCAACCTACAATGAGCAGTTCTTC.

This sequence joins TRBV4-1 and TRBJ1-2; 10 positions match TRBD1. The CDR3 spans 21 residues. Germline lookup yields CDR1 MGHRA and CDR2 YSYEKL. V lost 1 base and J lost 3; bases outside the gene matches: 20. CDR3: CASSQASAGTGDRGGDYGYTF. CDR3 bases: TGCGCCAGCAGCCAAGCTTCGGCCGGGACAGGGGACAGGGGAGGCGACTATGGCTACACCTTC.

This sequence joins TRBV24-1 and TRBJ2-1; 7 bases are a match to TRBD2. V shed 5 bases and J 7 bases; nucleotides not matched to a gene: 7. The CDR3 contains 14 residues. Germline loops: CDR1 KGHDR, CDR2 SFDVKD. The CDR3 DNA follows: TGTGCCACCAGTGGGGGGGGGTTTGGGAATGAGCAGTTCTTC. Protein: CATSGGGFGNEQFF.